This T cell receptor (beta chain) was identified during a study of T cells in Graves' hyperthyroidism and ophthalmopathy. Trimming cost V 4 bases and J 10 bases, with 17 bases left between them. The CDR3 loop spans 14 amino acids. The germline V gene encodes CDR1 SGHTA and CDR2 FQGTGA. Overall study results and limits: The model anticipated ophthalmopathy a median 6.5 months pre-onset. Blood also contained most expanded thyroid clonotypes above 0.001.

Patients were excluded because of uncontrolled infection, other autoimmune disease, pregnancy or lactation. Thyroid ultrasound and orbital computed tomography, with clinical symptoms and serum thyroxine and TRAb, informed diagnoses. As for this clonotype: Its antigen is currently unknown.

RNA transcripts gave rise to amplified TCR beta CDR3 regions. The HTBI set primed first-round TCR CDR3 RT-PCR. TCRdb re-called the multiplex PCR reads with MiXCR, one entry per CDR3 protein. Here the sample spans more than 500,000 distinct CDR3 sequences, roughly 45% being singletons. The origin of this receptor is an adult woman with Graves' disease, either hyperthyroidism or ophthalmopathy (not recorded which). The chain employs TRBV7-3 and TRBJ2-1; TRBD2 might be the D (6 bases). The specimen sequenced was peripheral blood or thyroid tissue (not recorded which). DNA for the CDR3: TGTGCCAGCAGCTCCACCCAACTAGCAATCGAGCAGTTCTTC. Translated, it gives CASSSTQLAIEQFF.